A selection of T cell receptor beta chains follows, all from one sample in a study of identical twins. TCRdb re-derived calls from the 5' RACE reads in MiXCR, one entry per CDR3 protein. This table holds 250,000 or so distinct CDR3 sequences, more than 9.5% found once. These same data were also listed under a study on yellow fever vaccine responses in identical twins.

Sequencing was done on a sample of memory (CD45RO+) T cells sorted from blood. The origin of the receptors is a woman aged 18-29 years in good health. The CDR3 runs from the conserved cysteine through the conserved F or W. A D gene is named only where the DNA matches it firmly. Not every row has a clone size; where given, it reads once, few, many or a size class.

J	D	size	V	DNA	CDR3
TRBJ1-4	TRBD1	many	TRBV7-2	TGTGCCAGCAGGGAGACAGGGGCCGGGGAAAAACTGTTTTTT	CASRETGAGEKLFF
TRBJ1-5	TRBD1	many	TRBV27	TGTGCCAGCAGTTTAAGGGGGGACAGAAGGCAGCCCCAGCATTTT	CASSLRGDRRQPQHF
TRBJ2-5	.	.	TRBV6-1	TGTGCCAGCAGCCCGCAACCAGGGTATCCAGGAGAGACCCAGTACTTC	CASSPQPGYPGETQYF
TRBJ2-7	.	few	TRBV5-1	TGCGCCAGCAGCTTAGCAGGGGTCTACGAGCAGTACTTC	CASSLAGVYEQYF
TRBJ2-7	.	.	TRBV13	TGTGCCAGCAGCCCCCTCGGTCGGGACACGCCGACCTACGAGCAGTACTTC	CASSPLGRDTPTYEQYF
TRBJ2-5	TRBD2	.	TRBV7-2	TGTGCCAGCAGCTACAGACTAGCGGGGGGACAAGAGACCCAGTACTTC	CASSYRLAGGQETQYF
TRBJ2-7	TRBD2	many	TRBV20-1	TGCAGTGCTAGTCGGCTAGCGGGAGCCTACGAGCAGTACTTC	CSASRLAGAYEQYF
TRBJ2-6	.	few	TRBV4-1	TGCGCCAGCAGCCGAGGGATCTCTGGGGCCAACGTCCTGACTTTC	CASSRGISGANVLTF
TRBJ1-1	TRBD1	.	TRBV11-2	TGTGCCAGCAGCTTATTAGGGGGCGCGACTGAAGCTTTCTTT	CASSLLGGATEAFF
TRBJ2-7	TRBD1	few	TRBV10-3	TGTGCCAGCGCGGACAGGGGAAACTACGAGCAGTACTTC	CASADRGNYEQYF
TRBJ2-5	TRBD2	.	TRBV4-2	TGTGCCAGCAGCCAAGACATACGGCTAGCGGGGGGTCAAGAGACCCAGTACTTC	CASSQDIRLAGGQETQYF
TRBJ2-1	TRBD2	many	TRBV5-1	TGCGCCAGCAGCTTAGTAGCGGGGTTAAACAATGAGCAGTTCTTC	CASSLVAGLNNEQFF
TRBJ2-1	TRBD2	.	TRBV20-1	TGCAGTGCTCCCCGGAGAGCGGGAGGGGCCGATGAGCAGTTCTTC	CSAPRRAGGADEQFF
TRBJ2-2	.	.	TRBV27	TGTGCCAGCAGAGGGGGGTCGAACACCGGGGAGCTGTTTTTT	CASRGGSNTGELFF
TRBJ2-1	.	few	TRBV2	TGTGCCAGCAGTGAGGCCGGCAACAATGAGCAGTTCTTC	CASSEAGNNEQFF
TRBJ2-3	TRBD1	many	TRBV5-1	TGCGCCAGCAGCGGCCGAAGGACAGGGGGGACAGATACGCAGTATTTT	CASSGRRTGGTDTQYF
TRBJ2-3	.	many	TRBV6-6	TGTGCCAGCAGCCCGACGCCAGATACGCAGTATTTT	CASSPTPDTQYF
TRBJ1-2	TRBD1	.	TRBV10-3	TGTGCCATCAACCAGAACAGGGGAGGAGGAGGCTACACCTTC	CAINQNRGGGGYTF
TRBJ2-2	.	.	TRBV6-5	TGTGCCAGCAGTTACCCCACCGACCGAGCGAACACCGGGGAGCTGTTTTTT	CASSYPTDRANTGELFF
TRBJ2-3	TRBD2	.	TRBV5-4	TGTGCCAGCAGCGATACTAGCGGGAGGACAGATACGCAGTATTTT	CASSDTSGRTDTQYF
TRBJ2-1	.	few	TRBV6-2/TRBV6-3	TGTGCCAGCAGTTACTCTAGACAGAACAATGAGCAGTTCTTC	CASSYSRQNNEQFF
TRBJ1-2	TRBD1	few	TRBV2	TGTGCCAGCAACCGAAAGACAGGGACCGGCTACACCTTC	CASNRKTGTGYTF
TRBJ1-2	.	.	TRBV6-6	TGTGCCAGCAGTGAGGGTTATGGCTACACCTTC	CASSEGYGYTF
TRBJ1-2	TRBD1	few	TRBV6-1	TGTGCCAGCAGTAAATCCGGGACAGGAAACTATGGCTACACCTTC	CASSKSGTGNYGYTF
TRBJ2-2	.	few	TRBV6-1	TGTGCCAGCAGTCCCCCTAGTAGGGTAGCCGGGGAGCTGTTTTTT	CASSPPSRVAGELFF
TRBJ2-7	.	few	TRBV7-8	TGTGCCAGCAGCTTAATTTTAGACAGTTCCTACGAGCAGTACTTC	CASSLILDSSYEQYF
TRBJ2-3	.	.	TRBV12-3/TRBV12-4	TGTGCCAGCAGTCAGCGACAGGGAGGCAGTACGCAGTATTTT	CASSQRQGGSTQYF
TRBJ2-7	.	.	TRBV19	TGTGCCAGTAGTATTGTCGTTGAGTCCGAGCAGTACTTC	CASSIVVESEQYF
TRBJ2-1	.	few	TRBV7-6	TGTGCCAGCAGCCCCCCGGGCCCGGGTGGGTTCTCCTACAATGAGCAGTTCTTC	CASSPPGPGGFSYNEQFF
TRBJ2-7	.	few	TRBV3-1	TGTGCCAGCAGCCAAAGTGCGGGAAGCTACGAGCAGTACTTC	CASSQSAGSYEQYF
TRBJ2-2	.	.	TRBV5-1	TGCGCCAGCAGCTACCTCTGGGTGACCGGGGAGCTGTTTTTT	CASSYLWVTGELFF
TRBJ1-2	TRBD1	.	TRBV14	TGTGCCAGCAGCCAACACCCCCAGGGGGCTGGTGGCTACACCTTC	CASSQHPQGAGGYTF
TRBJ2-7	.	.	TRBV6-5	TGTGCCAGCAGTTCGGGGTGGGGGTCCTACGAGCAGTACTTC	CASSSGWGSYEQYF
TRBJ2-3	.	few	TRBV21-1	TGTGCCAGCAGCAGACTAGCGGGGGGTCTCCGCACAGATACGCAGTATTTT	CASSRLAGGLRTDTQYF
TRBJ2-3	TRBD2	few	TRBV9	TGTGCCAGCAGCGTTACTAGCGGGGGCCTCGGGGATACGCAGTATTTT	CASSVTSGGLGDTQYF
TRBJ2-7	.	many	TRBV5-1	TGCGCCAGCACCATAGGCGGTCAGGGCTACGAGCAGTACTTC	CASTIGGQGYEQYF
TRBJ1-4	.	many	TRBV12-3/TRBV12-4	TGTGCCAGCAAACGGACAACAACTAATGAAAAACTGTTTTTT	CASKRTTTNEKLFF
TRBJ2-3	TRBD1	.	TRBV19	TGTGCCAGTAGTACTTCCGGGACAGGGAACACAGATACGCAGTATTTT	CASSTSGTGNTDTQYF
TRBJ2-1	.	many	TRBV4-3	TGCGCCAGCAGCCAAGAGGGGTCGGCGGGAGAGCAGTTCTTC	CASSQEGSAGEQFF
TRBJ2-7	.	.	TRBV7-9	TGTGCCAGCAGCCCCCGGGACACCTCCTACGAGCAGTACTTC	CASSPRDTSYEQYF
TRBJ2-3	.	.	TRBV7-2	TGTGCCAGCAGCTTAGCATGGGACACAGATACGCAGTATTTT	CASSLAWDTDTQYF
TRBJ2-3	.	few	TRBV7-7	TGTGCTAGCAGCCTAGGACAGCTCCCCACAGATACGCAGTATTTT	CASSLGQLPTDTQYF
TRBJ2-6	.	.	TRBV12-5	TGTGCTAGTGGTTCTCAGGGACCTAATGGGGCCAACGTCCTGACTTTC	CASGSQGPNGANVLTF
TRBJ2-7	.	.	TRBV5-4	TGTGCCAGCAGCTTGGATGGGGGGTCCTACGAGCAGTACTTC	CASSLDGGSYEQYF
TRBJ2-1	TRBD2	few	TRBV20-1	TGCAGTGCTAGAGCTAGCGGGAGGCCAACTGAGCAGTTCTTC	CSARASGRPTEQFF
TRBJ2-3	TRBD2	many	TRBV7-8	TGTGCCAGCAGCCCTAGGACTAGCGGGATCACAGATACGCAGTATTTT	CASSPRTSGITDTQYF
TRBJ2-5	TRBD2	few	TRBV6-2/TRBV6-3	TGTGCCAGCAGTAAAGGGACTAGCTTCGGAGAGACCCAGTACTTC	CASSKGTSFGETQYF
TRBJ2-7	TRBD2	few	TRBV4-1	TGCGCCAGCAGCCAATTAGCGGGGGCCATTTACGAGCAGTACTTC	CASSQLAGAIYEQYF
TRBJ1-1	.	.	TRBV7-9	TGTGCCAGCAGCTTAGCGGCAGGGTTCACTGAAGCTTTCTTT	CASSLAAGFTEAFF
TRBJ2-2	.	.	TRBV6-2/TRBV6-3	TGTGCCAGCAGACTACAGCCGAACACCGGGGAGCTGTTTTTT	CASRLQPNTGELFF
TRBJ1-1	TRBD1	.	TRBV12-3/TRBV12-4	TGTGCCAGCAGGGCCTGGGACAGGGTGAACACTGAAGCTTTCTTT	CASRAWDRVNTEAFF
TRBJ2-5	TRBD1	many	TRBV9	TGTGCCAGCAGCGCCGGGACAGGGTCACTAGCCCAAGAGACCCAGTACTTC	CASSAGTGSLAQETQYF